One T cell receptor (beta chain) is described in this entry. Data came from immunoSEQ multiplex PCR; TCRdb stores just in-frame clones and leaves some out. The data show 95,000 to 150,000 clones, with about nine tenths seen just once and 1% to 1.5% held by the top ten. These data belong to a study of T cell responses to AZD1222 COVID-19 vaccine. About the study: Second-dose timings of about 4 or about 12 weeks were pooled.

Germline V gene sequence: CDR1 LNHDA, CDR2 SQIVND (reference sequence). Trimming took 3 bases from V and 3 from J, leaving 12 bases between them. The CDR3 is 15 amino acids. Sequenced here: peripheral blood, sampled on day 0 of AZD1222 vaccination. V is TRBV19 and J is TRBJ1-5, with TRBD1 as a possible D gene (6 bases). The sequence was obtained from an adult in good health. The CDR3 sequence is CASSMGRGPNQPQHF. As DNA, the CDR3 is TGTGCCAGTAGTATGGGCAGGGGACCCAATCAGCCCCAGCATTTT.